A single sample is the source of the 7 T cell receptor beta chains below, sequenced in a study of T cell responses to AZD1222 COVID-19 vaccine. The protocol was immunoSEQ multiplex PCR, while the TCRdb copy is restricted to in-frame clones and leaves out a portion. The data contain about 50,000 clones, 75% to 90% of them seen just once; the ten biggest clones take up roughly a fifth. Specimen: peripheral blood, collected on day 0 of MenACWY control vaccination. Every receptor here comes from an adult in good health.

V is TRBV4-3 and J is TRBJ1-1; D is unclear. CDR3 length equals 14 residues. V was cut by 1 base and J by 2 bases, with 8 bases left in between. The germline V gene encodes CDR1 LGHNA and CDR2 YSLEER. The CDR3 DNA reads as TGCGCCAGCAGCCAAGGACTCTTAAACACTGAAGCTTTCTTT. Amino acid sequence: CASSQGLLNTEAFF.

The V and J genes are TRBV28 and TRBJ2-1; no firm D call. Germline CDR1 reads MDHEN; CDR2 reads SYDVKM. Trimming cost V 5 bases and J 7 bases, with 15 bases left between them. There are 14 residues in the CDR3. CDR3 protein: CASSKIGVLNEQFF. The CDR3, as DNA: TGTGCCAGCAGTAAAATAGGTGTACTGAATGAGCAGTTCTTC.

CDR3 sequence (DNA): TGTGCCAGCAGCCCCTTAGCGGGAGGGCAGTACGAGCAGTACTTC. It specifies CASSPLAGGQYEQYF. V gene TRBV11-2 combines with J gene TRBJ2-7; TRBD2 aligns across 11 bases. Germline V gene sequence: CDR1 SGHAT, CDR2 FQNNGV. This CDR3 region has 15 residues. J gave up 4 bases and V 5 bases, and 7 bases lay outside the gene matches.

This clone appeared a single time. This chain connects TRBV4-1 to TRBJ2-7; TRBD2 matches 9 bases. V lost 6 bases, J lost 3 bases, and 9 bases stayed unmatched. Germline CDR1 and CDR2: MGHRA and YSYEKL. The CDR3 has 15 amino acids. The CDR3 DNA reads TGCGCCAGCAGTCTCCGTTCTAGCGGGATCTACGAGCAGTACTTC. Translated, it gives CASSLRSSGIYEQYF.

The V call is TRBV7-2, the J call TRBJ1-5, with D maybe TRBD1 (6 bases). Looked up from germline, CDR1 is SGHTA and CDR2 is FQGNSA. Trimming took off 1 base at V and 5 bases at J, with 12 bases between the two ends. The CDR3 sequence is 15 residues long. The CDR3: CASSLVSGDYQPQHF. The CDR3 DNA sequence: TGTGCCAGCAGCTTAGTGTCAGGGGACTATCAGCCCCAGCATTTT.

The genes are TRBV19 and TRBJ1-1; 8 positions agree with TRBD1. Germline V lookup: CDR1 LNHDA, CDR2 SQIVND (reference sequence). This CDR3 has 14 amino acids. The trim removed 4 bases at V and 4 bases at J, leaving 5 bases unmatched. The CDR3 DNA sequence: TGTGCCAGTAGTACGACGACAGGGGTCACTGAAGCTTTCTTT. Its translation is CASSTTTGVTEAFF.

The CDR3 bases are TGTGCTAGTGGTAGACGGGAAGGGGAGCTGTTTTTT. Translation gives CASGRREGELFF. The genes are TRBV12-5 and TRBJ2-2, with TRBD2 as a possible D gene (5 bases). The V gene lost 5 bases and the J gene lost 8 bases, with 9 bases spanning the gap. CDR3 length equals 12 residues. Germline lookup yields CDR1 LGHNT and CDR2 FRNRAP.